This T cell receptor (beta chain) was recorded in a study of vaccination effects on CD4 cells after COVID-19. Background on the study: Wells each received around 2.1 million PBMC, cultured with 10 IU/ml IL-2 and 8.5 to 10 ug/ml peptides.

TCRdb's table, derived via immunoSEQ multiplex PCR, lists solely in-frame clones and lacks some. The sample lists 30,000 or so clones; about two thirds were seen once. Study-level points and caveats: Early post-infection timepoints were absent, and convalescent patients were few.

Germline CDR1 is LNHDA and CDR2 is SQIVND (reference sequence). The CDR3 has 15 amino acids. Trimming removed 4 bases from V and 5 bases from J; junction bases left unmatched: 9. Cultured cells yielded isolated CD4+ T cells after 10 days. None of the vaccinated had previously contracted SARS-CoV-2, and their nucleocapsid antibodies tested negative. Researchers swapped half the medium for IL-2 medium on both days 3 and 7. About this clone: Antigen unknown.

This sequence was found in a human donor who received a COVID-19 vaccine. The genes are TRBV19 and TRBJ2-5; 8 nucleotides line up with TRBD1. Material: CD4+ T cells from PBMCs cultured without peptide, obtained before COVID-19 vaccination. The CDR3 region has the DNA TGTGCCAGTAGTACCTATTATGACAGGGGCGAGACCCAGTACTTC. This codes for CASSTYYDRGETQYF.